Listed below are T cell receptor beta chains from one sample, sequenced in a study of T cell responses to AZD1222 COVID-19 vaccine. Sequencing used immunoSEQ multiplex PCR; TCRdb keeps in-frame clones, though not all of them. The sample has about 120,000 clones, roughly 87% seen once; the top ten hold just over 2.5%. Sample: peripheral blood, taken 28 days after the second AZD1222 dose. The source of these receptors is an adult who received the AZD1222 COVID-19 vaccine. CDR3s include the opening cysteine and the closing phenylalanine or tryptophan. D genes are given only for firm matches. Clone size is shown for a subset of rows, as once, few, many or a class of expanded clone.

cdr3_aa: CASSVVAGDSGELFF; cdr3_nt: TGTGCCAGCAGCGTAGTAGCGGGGGATTCCGGGGAGCTGTTTTTT; d_call: TRBD2; clone_size: -; j_call: TRBJ2-2; v_call: TRBV9
cdr3_aa: CATSRGEGFDEKLFF; cdr3_nt: TGTGCCACCAGCAGAGGGGAGGGCTTTGATGAAAAACTGTTTTTT; d_call: -; clone_size: many; j_call: TRBJ1-4; v_call: TRBV15
cdr3_aa: CASSHPRTGASSGANVLTF; cdr3_nt: TGTGCCAGCAGCCACCCGAGGACAGGGGCGAGCTCTGGGGCCAACGTCCTGACTTTC; d_call: TRBD1; clone_size: -; j_call: TRBJ2-6; v_call: TRBV7-2
cdr3_aa: CASRFRGDEQFF; cdr3_nt: TGTGCCAGCAGATTTAGGGGCGATGAGCAGTTCTTC; d_call: -; clone_size: once; j_call: TRBJ2-1; v_call: TRBV5-6
cdr3_aa: CATSDASGGATDTQYF; cdr3_nt: TGTGCCACCAGTGACGCTAGCGGGGGGGCAACAGATACGCAGTATTTT; d_call: TRBD2; clone_size: -; j_call: TRBJ2-3; v_call: TRBV24-1
cdr3_aa: CASSRGTRRDNEQFF; cdr3_nt: TGTGCCAGCAGCCGAGGGACTAGGCGAGACAATGAGCAGTTCTTC; d_call: TRBD2; clone_size: -; j_call: TRBJ2-1; v_call: TRBV14
cdr3_aa: CASSLATRGGLRSGANVLTF; cdr3_nt: TGTGCCAGCAGCTTAGCTACGAGAGGAGGCTTACGGTCTGGGGCCAACGTCCTGACTTTC; d_call: -; clone_size: -; j_call: TRBJ2-6; v_call: TRBV7-2
cdr3_aa: CASRPTGMGQPQHF; cdr3_nt: TGTGCCAGCAGGCCTACAGGGATGGGGCAGCCCCAGCATTTT; d_call: -; clone_size: -; j_call: TRBJ1-5; v_call: TRBV6-5
cdr3_aa: CASSPSQGSVNTEAFF; cdr3_nt: TGCGCCAGCAGCCCTAGCCAGGGAAGTGTGAACACTGAAGCTTTCTTT; d_call: -; clone_size: -; j_call: TRBJ1-1; v_call: TRBV5-1
cdr3_aa: CASSLGAFRGVHNSPLHF; cdr3_nt: TGTGCCAGCAGCTTAGGGGCCTTTCGCGGGGTTCATAATTCACCCCTCCACTTT; d_call: -; clone_size: -; j_call: TRBJ1-6; v_call: TRBV7-9
cdr3_aa: CASSLPLAGGDNEQFF; cdr3_nt: TGTGCCAGCAGCCTTCCACTAGCGGGGGGCGACAATGAGCAGTTCTTC; d_call: TRBD2; clone_size: -; j_call: TRBJ2-1; v_call: TRBV3-1/TRBV3-2
cdr3_aa: CASSQLIFSANEQFF; cdr3_nt: TGCGCCAGCAGCCAACTCATTTTCTCGGCTAATGAGCAGTTCTTC; d_call: -; clone_size: -; j_call: TRBJ2-1; v_call: TRBV4-3
cdr3_aa: CASSSAGGLLETQYF; cdr3_nt: TGTGCCAGCAGTTCCGCAGGGGGCTTACTGGAGACCCAGTACTTC; d_call: TRBD1; clone_size: few; j_call: TRBJ2-5; v_call: TRBV28
cdr3_aa: CASSLFPTGTGVVETQYF; cdr3_nt: TGTGCCAGCAGCTTATTCCCCACCGGGACAGGGGTGGTTGAGACCCAGTACTTC; d_call: TRBD1; clone_size: -; j_call: TRBJ2-5; v_call: TRBV7-2
cdr3_aa: CASSLKETGCSYNEQFF; cdr3_nt: TGTGCCAGCAGCTTAAAGGAGACAGGTTGCTCCTACAATGAGCAGTTCTTC; d_call: -; clone_size: -; j_call: TRBJ2-1; v_call: TRBV7-4
cdr3_aa: CASKQGQPTGELFF; cdr3_nt: TGTGCCAGCAAACAAGGGCAGCCAACCGGGGAGCTGTTTTTT; d_call: -; clone_size: few; j_call: TRBJ2-2; v_call: TRBV11-1
cdr3_aa: CASSPDNTEAFF; cdr3_nt: TGTGCCAGCAGCCCGGACAACACTGAAGCTTTCTTT; d_call: -; clone_size: -; j_call: TRBJ1-1; v_call: TRBV11-2
cdr3_aa: CASSLTPQETQYF; cdr3_nt: TGTGCCAGCAGTTTGACACCCCAAGAGACCCAGTACTTC; d_call: -; clone_size: -; j_call: TRBJ2-5; v_call: TRBV7-2
cdr3_aa: CASSIELLNTEAFF; cdr3_nt: TGTGCCAGTAGTATAGAACTGTTGAACACTGAAGCTTTCTTT; d_call: -; clone_size: -; j_call: TRBJ1-1; v_call: TRBV19
cdr3_aa: CASSPGQYYEQYF; cdr3_nt: TGCGCCAGCAGCCCGGGACAGTACTACGAGCAGTACTTC; d_call: TRBD1; clone_size: -; j_call: TRBJ2-7; v_call: TRBV4-1
cdr3_aa: CASSEEGQGFYEQYF; cdr3_nt: TGTGCCAGCAGTGAAGAGGGACAGGGGTTCTACGAGCAGTACTTC; d_call: TRBD1; clone_size: -; j_call: TRBJ2-7; v_call: TRBV6-1
cdr3_aa: CASSRRTGSTDTQYF; cdr3_nt: TGTGCCAGTAGTCGTAGGACAGGGAGCACAGATACGCAGTATTTT; d_call: TRBD1; clone_size: -; j_call: TRBJ2-3; v_call: TRBV19
cdr3_aa: CASSGSGPGTGGYTF; cdr3_nt: TGTGCCAGCAGTGGGTCAGGACCCGGAACGGGTGGCTACACCTTC; d_call: -; clone_size: -; j_call: TRBJ1-2; v_call: TRBV2
cdr3_aa: CAISEGTSGEQYF; cdr3_nt: TGTGCCATCAGTGAGGGGACTAGCGGCGAGCAGTACTTC; d_call: TRBD2; clone_size: -; j_call: TRBJ2-7; v_call: TRBV10-3
cdr3_aa: CASSPSVGQNNQPQHF; cdr3_nt: TGTGCCAGCAGCCCCTCGGTAGGGCAGAACAATCAGCCCCAGCATTTT; d_call: -; clone_size: -; j_call: TRBJ1-5; v_call: TRBV3-1/TRBV3-2
cdr3_aa: CASSPSGSRADYGYTF; cdr3_nt: TGTGCCAGCAGCCCCTCAGGTTCTAGGGCAGACTATGGCTACACCTTC; d_call: -; clone_size: -; j_call: TRBJ1-2; v_call: TRBV13
cdr3_aa: CASSPAGGRYGYTF; cdr3_nt: TGTGCCAGCTCACCGGCCGGGGGGCGGTATGGCTACACCTTC; d_call: -; clone_size: few; j_call: TRBJ1-2; v_call: TRBV18
cdr3_aa: CASSPGGPSTGELFF; cdr3_nt: TGCGCCAGCAGCCCCGGGGGGCCGAGCACCGGGGAGCTGTTTTTT; d_call: -; clone_size: few; j_call: TRBJ2-2; v_call: TRBV5-1
cdr3_aa: CASSLTENTEAFF; cdr3_nt: TGTGCCAGCAGCTTGACTGAGAACACTGAAGCTTTCTTT; d_call: -; clone_size: -; j_call: TRBJ1-1; v_call: TRBV7-2
cdr3_aa: CASSSTRGTQYF; cdr3_nt: TGTGCCAGCAGCTCAACCCGGGGCACGCAGTATTTT; d_call: -; clone_size: -; j_call: TRBJ2-3; v_call: TRBV7-2
cdr3_aa: CASSQGQGAITEAFF; cdr3_nt: TGTGCCAGCAGCCAAGGACAGGGGGCGATCACTGAAGCTTTCTTT; d_call: TRBD1; clone_size: -; j_call: TRBJ1-1; v_call: TRBV4-2
cdr3_aa: CASSLGDYEQYF; cdr3_nt: TGTGCCAGCAGCTTAGGGGACTACGAGCAGTACTTC; d_call: -; clone_size: -; j_call: TRBJ2-7; v_call: TRBV13
cdr3_aa: CATFSGTTNEKLFF; cdr3_nt: TGTGCCACCTTTTCCGGGACAACGAATGAAAAACTGTTTTTT; d_call: -; clone_size: once; j_call: TRBJ1-4; v_call: TRBV10-3
cdr3_aa: CASSLPSGQGARSGNTIYF; cdr3_nt: TGTGCCAGTAGTCTCCCCTCGGGGCAGGGGGCGCGATCAGGAAACACCATATATTTT; d_call: TRBD1; clone_size: once; j_call: TRBJ1-3; v_call: TRBV19
cdr3_aa: CASSIEPGQGGNQPQHF; cdr3_nt: TGTGCCAGTAGTATAGAACCGGGACAGGGCGGCAATCAGCCCCAGCATTTT; d_call: TRBD1; clone_size: -; j_call: TRBJ1-5; v_call: TRBV19
cdr3_aa: CAWSVLDSSPLHF; cdr3_nt: TGTGCCTGGTCAGTACTGGATTCGTCACCCCTCCACTTT; d_call: -; clone_size: -; j_call: TRBJ1-6; v_call: TRBV30
cdr3_aa: CASLQGDYGYTF; cdr3_nt: TGTGCCTCACTACAGGGAGACTATGGCTACACCTTC; d_call: -; clone_size: -; j_call: TRBJ1-2; v_call: TRBV30
cdr3_aa: CASSISRLNTEAFF; cdr3_nt: TGTGCCAGTAGTATTAGCCGCCTGAACACTGAAGCTTTCTTT; d_call: -; clone_size: -; j_call: TRBJ1-1; v_call: TRBV19
cdr3_aa: CASSLVGQGAMAEQYF; cdr3_nt: TGTGCCAGCAGCTTGGTGGGACAGGGGGCAATGGCTGAGCAGTACTTC; d_call: TRBD1; clone_size: -; j_call: TRBJ2-7; v_call: TRBV5-4
cdr3_aa: CASSDRNYQPQHF; cdr3_nt: TGTGCCAGTTCGGACCGGAACTATCAGCCCCAGCATTTT; d_call: -; clone_size: once; j_call: TRBJ1-5; v_call: TRBV19
cdr3_aa: CASSQEVSSSYNEQFF; cdr3_nt: TGTGCCAGCAGCCAAGAGGTTTCCAGCTCCTACAATGAGCAGTTCTTC; d_call: -; clone_size: few; j_call: TRBJ2-1; v_call: TRBV4-2
cdr3_aa: CASSESRLAGSSSTDTQYF; cdr3_nt: TGTGCCAGCAGTGAATCGAGACTAGCGGGGTCTTCTAGCACAGATACGCAGTATTTT; d_call: TRBD2; clone_size: -; j_call: TRBJ2-3; v_call: TRBV6-1
cdr3_aa: CASSLQGAGQPQHF; cdr3_nt: TGTGCCAGCAGCTTACAGGGGGCGGGTCAGCCCCAGCATTTT; d_call: TRBD1; clone_size: few; j_call: TRBJ1-5; v_call: TRBV7-6
cdr3_aa: CASSSQTGIGYGYTF; cdr3_nt: TGTGCCAGTAGTTCGCAGACAGGGATCGGCTATGGCTACACCTTC; d_call: TRBD1; clone_size: -; j_call: TRBJ1-2; v_call: TRBV19
cdr3_aa: CASTLDRQETQYF; cdr3_nt: TGTGCCAGTACCTTGGACCGGCAAGAGACCCAGTACTTC; d_call: -; clone_size: -; j_call: TRBJ2-5; v_call: TRBV19
cdr3_aa: CSVSQGANEQYF; cdr3_nt: TGCAGCGTTTCCCAGGGGGCTAACGAGCAGTACTTC; d_call: TRBD1; clone_size: once; j_call: TRBJ2-7; v_call: TRBV29-1
cdr3_aa: CASSPIGVTDTQYF; cdr3_nt: TGTGCCAGCAGCCCTATCGGGGTGACAGATACGCAGTATTTT; d_call: -; clone_size: -; j_call: TRBJ2-3; v_call: TRBV7-3
cdr3_aa: CASTPRVDHEQYF; cdr3_nt: TGTGCCAGCACGCCTAGAGTAGATCACGAGCAGTACTTC; d_call: -; clone_size: once; j_call: TRBJ2-7; v_call: TRBV6-5
cdr3_aa: CASSPGTKGSEKLFF; cdr3_nt: TGTGCCAGCAGCCCTGGGACCAAGGGGAGCGAAAAACTGTTTTTT; d_call: -; clone_size: -; j_call: TRBJ1-4; v_call: TRBV9
cdr3_aa: CASSSRAETYNSPLHF; cdr3_nt: TGTGCCAGCAGCTCAAGGGCAGAGACTTATAATTCACCCCTCCACTTT; d_call: -; clone_size: -; j_call: TRBJ1-6; v_call: TRBV7-9
cdr3_aa: CASSQDSIGGQGSQAFF; cdr3_nt: TGCGCCAGCAGCCAAGATAGTATTGGAGGACAGGGATCTCAAGCTTTCTTT; d_call: TRBD1; clone_size: once; j_call: TRBJ1-1; v_call: TRBV4-1
cdr3_aa: CASSTNGRNEQFF; cdr3_nt: TGTGCCAGTAGTACCAACGGCAGGAATGAGCAGTTCTTC; d_call: -; clone_size: -; j_call: TRBJ2-1; v_call: TRBV19
cdr3_aa: CASSHHLGRGNQPQHF; cdr3_nt: TGTGCCAGCAGCCATCATTTGGGGAGGGGCAATCAGCCCCAGCATTTT; d_call: -; clone_size: -; j_call: TRBJ1-5; v_call: TRBV7-2
cdr3_aa: CASRTGRNTEAFF; cdr3_nt: TGCGCCAGCAGGACAGGGAGGAACACTGAAGCTTTCTTT; d_call: TRBD1; clone_size: -; j_call: TRBJ1-1; v_call: TRBV4-3
cdr3_aa: CATKQGAGTDTQYF; cdr3_nt: TGTGCCACCAAGCAGGGGGCCGGCACAGATACGCAGTATTTT; d_call: TRBD1; clone_size: -; j_call: TRBJ2-3; v_call: TRBV15